A selection of T cell receptor beta chains follows, all from one sample in a study of shared clonotypes between healthy human individuals. The assay was immunoSEQ multiplex PCR, and TCRdb's table has in-frame clones only and misses some. The table includes approximately 500,000 clones, 60% to 80% detected once. The material sequenced was PBMCs. These TCRs come from a woman in her forties in good health. Some clones in this sample may be carry-over from other donors' samples. Each CDR3 is given with its conserved first and last residue. The D gene is left open where the match is weak. Clone size is not always given. Where it is, it says once, few, many or a class for expanded clones.

cdr3_aa,cdr3_nt,d_call,j_call,clone_size,v_call
CASTSGSNIQYF,TGTGCCAGCACGAGCGGGAGCAACATTCAGTACTTC,TRBD2,TRBJ2-4,-,TRBV6-6
CASSQDGRGAPQKETQYF,TGCGCCAGCAGCCAAGATGGCAGGGGGGCACCGCAAAAAGAGACCCAGTACTTC,-,TRBJ2-5,-,TRBV4-1
CASGDSGRPLDTQYF,TGTGCCAGCGGGGATAGCGGGAGGCCCCTGGATACGCAGTATTTT,TRBD2,TRBJ2-3,-,TRBV28
CAISESLRSGANVLTF,TGTGCCATCAGTGAGTCGCTGCGCTCTGGGGCCAACGTCCTGACTTTC,-,TRBJ2-6,-,TRBV10-3
CASSGMGENYGYTF,TGCGCCAGCAGTGGTATGGGGGAGAACTATGGCTACACCTTC,-,TRBJ1-2,once,TRBV10-2
CASSEPPLYNEQFF,TGTGCCAGCAGTGAACCCCCTTTATACAATGAGCAGTTCTTC,-,TRBJ2-1,-,TRBV2
CASSHSPGLQTGELFF,TGTGCCAGCAGCCACTCTCCGGGACTACAGACCGGGGAGCTGTTTTTT,TRBD2,TRBJ2-2,-,TRBV7-9
CASSKVTSAHDTQYF,TGTGCCAGCAGCAAAGTCACTAGCGCTCATGATACGCAGTATTTT,TRBD2,TRBJ2-3,-,TRBV5-6
CASRAGLAGSEQFF,TGTGCCAGCAGAGCGGGACTAGCGGGAAGTGAGCAGTTCTTC,TRBD2,TRBJ2-1,-,TRBV28
CASSWSQKETQYF,TGCGCCAGCAGCTGGTCACAAAAAGAGACCCAGTACTTC,-,TRBJ2-5,-,TRBV5-1
CASSSSGYNEQFF,TGTGCCAGCAGTTCTAGCGGTTACAATGAGCAGTTCTTC,TRBD2,TRBJ2-1,-,TRBV2
CASSFDRRNTEAFF,TGTGCCAGCAGTTTCGACAGGAGGAACACTGAAGCTTTCTTT,-,TRBJ1-1,once,TRBV6-6
CASSQDRVENYGYTF,TGCGCCAGCAGCCAAGATCGGGTCGAGAACTATGGCTACACCTTC,-,TRBJ1-2,-,TRBV4-1
CASGTGVTGELFF,TGCGCCAGCGGGACAGGGGTTACCGGGGAGCTGTTTTTT,TRBD1,TRBJ2-2,-,TRBV5-1
CASSLQPGLVTGEQFF,TGTGCCAGCAGCTTACAGCCGGGACTAGTTACTGGTGAGCAGTTCTTC,TRBD2,TRBJ2-1,once,TRBV11-2
CSVASGGGTDTQYF,TGCAGCGTTGCCAGTGGAGGGGGCACAGATACGCAGTATTTT,-,TRBJ2-3,-,TRBV29-1